This T cell receptor beta chain is from a study of blood T cells in healthy people across ages. Study conclusions and caveats: Fewer expanded clones and more diversity marked long-lived versus aged donors.

Details on this clonotype: Its antigen is still unknown.

Germline CDR1 and CDR2: MNHEY and SVGAGI. Trimming cost V 2 bases and J 3 bases, with 12 bases left between them. This CDR3 region has 15 residues. A second PCR of 7 to 11 cycles used a sample-barcoded 5' primer and a J-beta primer mix. Each cDNA molecule carried a tag from a template-switch adaptor that contained 12 random nucleotides. In TCRdb, the 5' RACE reads were re-called with MiXCR into one record per CDR3 protein. The sample comprises around 1,600,000 distinct CDR3 sequences, less than 45% of which are singletons, and approximately 4.1% rests with the top ten. V gene TRBV6-5 combines with J gene TRBJ2-3, with D unresolved. Sample: blood. The receptor was isolated from a woman under 30 in good health. In nucleotides, the CDR3 is TGTGCCAGCAGTTACATCTCCCTGGGGACAGATACGCAGTATTTT. This codes for CASSYISLGTDTQYF.